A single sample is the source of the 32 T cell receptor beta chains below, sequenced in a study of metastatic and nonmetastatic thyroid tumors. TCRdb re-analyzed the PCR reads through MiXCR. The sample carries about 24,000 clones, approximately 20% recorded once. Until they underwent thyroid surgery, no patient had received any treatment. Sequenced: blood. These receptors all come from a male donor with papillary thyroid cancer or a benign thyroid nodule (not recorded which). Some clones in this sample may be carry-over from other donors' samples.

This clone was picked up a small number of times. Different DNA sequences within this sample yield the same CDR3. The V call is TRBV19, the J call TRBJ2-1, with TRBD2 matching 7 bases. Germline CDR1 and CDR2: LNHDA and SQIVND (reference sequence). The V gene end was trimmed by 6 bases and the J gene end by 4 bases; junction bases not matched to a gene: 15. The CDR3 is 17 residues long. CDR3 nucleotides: TGTGCCAGTAGCAAACGCGGGGGTGGGGTGGAGTACAATGAGCAGTTCTTC. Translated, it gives CASSKRGGGVEYNEQFF. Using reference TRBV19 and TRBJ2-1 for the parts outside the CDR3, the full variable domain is DGGITQSPKYLFRKEGQNVTLSCEQNLNHDAMYWYRQDPGQGLRLIYYSQIVNDFQKGDIAEGYSVSREKKESFPLTVTSAQKNPTAFYLCASSKRGGGVEYNEQFFGPGTRLTVL.

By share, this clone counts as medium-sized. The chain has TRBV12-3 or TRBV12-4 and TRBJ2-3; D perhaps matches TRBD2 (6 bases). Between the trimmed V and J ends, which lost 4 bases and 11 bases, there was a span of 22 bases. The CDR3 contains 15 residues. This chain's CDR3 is CASSYGTERVGRQYF. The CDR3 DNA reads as TGTGCCAGCAGTTACGGGACTGAACGGGTAGGGAGGCAGTATTTT.

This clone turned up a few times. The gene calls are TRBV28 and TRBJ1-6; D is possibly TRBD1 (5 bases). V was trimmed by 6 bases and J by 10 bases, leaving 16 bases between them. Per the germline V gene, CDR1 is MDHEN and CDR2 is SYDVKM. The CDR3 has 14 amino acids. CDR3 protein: CASRRGGSLSPLHF. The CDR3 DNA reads TGTGCCAGCAGGCGGGGCGGGTCTCTATCACCCCTCCACTTT. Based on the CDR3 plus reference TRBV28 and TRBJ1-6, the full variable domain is DVKVTQSSRYLVKRTGEKVFLECVQDMDHENMFWYRQDPGLGLRLIYFSYDVKMKEKGDIPEGYSVSREKKERFSLILESASTNQTSMYLCASRRGGSLSPLHFGNGTRLTVT.

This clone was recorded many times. The CDR3 DNA reads TGTGCCAGCAGCTACCCCAGACGGAACTATGGCTACACCTTC. Its translation is CASSYPRRNYGYTF. V gene TRBV11-2 combines with J gene TRBJ1-2; no firm D call. The CDR3 length is 14 residues. The ends were cut back, 4 bases at V and 2 bases at J, with 11 bases in the middle. Per the germline V gene, CDR1 is SGHAT and CDR2 is FQNNGV.

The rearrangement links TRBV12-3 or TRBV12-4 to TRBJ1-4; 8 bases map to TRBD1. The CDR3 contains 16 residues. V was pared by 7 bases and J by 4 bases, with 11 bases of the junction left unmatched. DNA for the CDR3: TGTGCCAGCACCTCACAGGGGGGGCGTATTAATGAAAAACTGTTTTTT. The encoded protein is CASTSQGGRINEKLFF.

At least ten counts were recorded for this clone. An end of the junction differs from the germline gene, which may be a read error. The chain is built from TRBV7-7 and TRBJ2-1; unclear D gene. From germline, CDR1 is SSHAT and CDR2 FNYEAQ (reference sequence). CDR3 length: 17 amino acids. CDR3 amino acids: CASSSGLTISSYNEQFF. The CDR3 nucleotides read TGTGCTAGCAGCTCGGGTCTAACGATAAGCTCCTACAATGAGCAGTTCTTC.

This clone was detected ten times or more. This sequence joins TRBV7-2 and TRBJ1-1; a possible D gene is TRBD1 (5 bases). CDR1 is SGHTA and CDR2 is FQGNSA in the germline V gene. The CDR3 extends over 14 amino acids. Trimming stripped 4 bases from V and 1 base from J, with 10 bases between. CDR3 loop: CASSWRDGNTEAFF. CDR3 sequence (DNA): TGTGCCAGCAGCTGGCGGGACGGGAACACTGAAGCTTTCTTT.

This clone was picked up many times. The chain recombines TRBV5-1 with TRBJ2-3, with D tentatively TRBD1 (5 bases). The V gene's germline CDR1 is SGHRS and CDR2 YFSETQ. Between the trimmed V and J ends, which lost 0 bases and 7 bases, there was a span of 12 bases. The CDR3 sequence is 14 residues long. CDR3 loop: CASSLEQVTNTQYF. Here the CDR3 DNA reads TGCGCCAGCAGCTTGGAACAGGTCACCAATACGCAGTATTTT.

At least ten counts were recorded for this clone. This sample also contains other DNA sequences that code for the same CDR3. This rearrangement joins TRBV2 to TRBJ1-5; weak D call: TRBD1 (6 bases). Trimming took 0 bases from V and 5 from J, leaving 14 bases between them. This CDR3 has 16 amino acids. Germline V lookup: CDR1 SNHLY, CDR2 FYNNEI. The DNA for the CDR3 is TGTGCCAGCAGTGAAGCGAGGGCGGCAGGGGATCAGCCCCAGCATTTT. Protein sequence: CASSEARAAGDQPQHF.

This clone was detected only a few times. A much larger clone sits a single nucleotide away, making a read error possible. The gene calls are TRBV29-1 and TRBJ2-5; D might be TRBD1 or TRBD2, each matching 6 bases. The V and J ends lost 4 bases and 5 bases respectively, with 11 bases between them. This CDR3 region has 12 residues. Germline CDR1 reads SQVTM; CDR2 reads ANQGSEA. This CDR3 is CSVGGAVETQYF. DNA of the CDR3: TGCAGCGTTGGGGGGGCAGTGGAGACCCAGTACTTC.

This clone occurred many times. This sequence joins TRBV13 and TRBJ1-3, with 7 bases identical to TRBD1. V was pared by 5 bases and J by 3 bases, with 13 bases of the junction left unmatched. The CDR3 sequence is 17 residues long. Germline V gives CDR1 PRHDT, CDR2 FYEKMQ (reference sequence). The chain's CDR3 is CASSIRQGELYGNTIYF. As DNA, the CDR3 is TGTGCCAGCAGCATCCGACAGGGAGAACTGTATGGAAACACCATATATTTT.

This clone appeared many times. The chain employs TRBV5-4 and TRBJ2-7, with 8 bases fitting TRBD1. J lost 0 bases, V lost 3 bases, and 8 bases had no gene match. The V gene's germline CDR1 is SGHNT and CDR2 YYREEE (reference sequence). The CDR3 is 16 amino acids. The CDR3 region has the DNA TGTGCCAGCAGCTCTCGCACCCAGGGGGCCTCCTACGAGCAGTACTTC. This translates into CASSSRTQGASYEQYF.

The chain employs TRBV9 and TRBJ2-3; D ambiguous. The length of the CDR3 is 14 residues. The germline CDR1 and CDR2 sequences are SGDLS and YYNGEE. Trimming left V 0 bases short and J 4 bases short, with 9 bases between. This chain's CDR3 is CASSVGGGPDTQYF. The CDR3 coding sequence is TGTGCCAGCAGCGTAGGAGGCGGACCAGATACGCAGTATTTT. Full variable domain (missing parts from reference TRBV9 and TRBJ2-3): DSGVTQTPKHLITATGQRVTLRCSPRSGDLSVYWYQQSLDQGLQFLIQYYNGEERAKGNILERFSAQQFPDLHSELNLSSLELGDSALYFCASSVGGGPDTQYFGPGTRLTVL.

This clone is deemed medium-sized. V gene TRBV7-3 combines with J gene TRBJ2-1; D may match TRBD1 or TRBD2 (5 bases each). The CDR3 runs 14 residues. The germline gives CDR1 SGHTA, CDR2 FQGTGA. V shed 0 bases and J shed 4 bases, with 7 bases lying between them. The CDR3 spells CASSLTGDYNEQFF. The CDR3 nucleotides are TGTGCCAGCAGCTTAACGGGGGATTACAATGAGCAGTTCTTC.

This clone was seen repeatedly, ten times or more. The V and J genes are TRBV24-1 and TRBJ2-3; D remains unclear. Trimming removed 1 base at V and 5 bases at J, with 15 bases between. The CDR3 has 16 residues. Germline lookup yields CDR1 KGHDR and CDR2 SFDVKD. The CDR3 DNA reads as TGTGCCACCAGTGATTTCCCCATGGCTGGCGGAGATACGCAGTATTTT. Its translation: CATSDFPMAGGDTQYF.

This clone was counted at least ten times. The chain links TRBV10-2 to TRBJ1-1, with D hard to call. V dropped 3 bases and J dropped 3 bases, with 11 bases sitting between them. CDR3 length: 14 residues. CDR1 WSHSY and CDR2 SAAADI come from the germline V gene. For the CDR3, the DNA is TGCGCCAGCAGTGAAATTAACCGGGACACTGAAGCTTTCTTT. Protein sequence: CASSEINRDTEAFF.

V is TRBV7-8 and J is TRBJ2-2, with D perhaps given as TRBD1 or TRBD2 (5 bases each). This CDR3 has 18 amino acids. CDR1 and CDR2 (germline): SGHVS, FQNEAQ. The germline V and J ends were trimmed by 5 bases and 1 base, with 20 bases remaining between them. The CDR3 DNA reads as TGTGCCAGCAGCAACGGGATCTCAGACAGACAGAACACCGGGGAGCTGTTTTTT. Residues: CASSNGISDRQNTGELFF.

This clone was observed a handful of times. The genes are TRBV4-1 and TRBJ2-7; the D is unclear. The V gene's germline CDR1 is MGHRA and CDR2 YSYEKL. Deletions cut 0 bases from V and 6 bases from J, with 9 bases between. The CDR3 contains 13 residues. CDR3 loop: CASSQEMSSEQYF. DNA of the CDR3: TGCGCCAGCAGCCAAGAAATGAGTTCCGAGCAGTACTTC.

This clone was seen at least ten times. The CDR3 sequence is CAISASSGPNEKLFF. DNA for the CDR3: TGTGCCATCAGTGCAAGTTCAGGACCCAATGAAAAACTGTTTTTT. V gene TRBV10-3 combines with J gene TRBJ1-4; no reliable D call. The CDR3 runs to 15 residues. V was clipped by 4 bases and J by 5 bases, with 14 bases between them. Germline V gene data show CDR1 as ENHRY and CDR2 as SYGVKD.

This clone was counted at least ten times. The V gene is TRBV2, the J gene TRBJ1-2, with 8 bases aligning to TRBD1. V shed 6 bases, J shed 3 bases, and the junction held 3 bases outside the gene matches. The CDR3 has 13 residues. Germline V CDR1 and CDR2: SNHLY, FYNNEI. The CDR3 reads CASRGQAYYGYTF. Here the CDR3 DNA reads TGTGCCAGCAGGGGACAGGCCTACTATGGCTACACCTTC.

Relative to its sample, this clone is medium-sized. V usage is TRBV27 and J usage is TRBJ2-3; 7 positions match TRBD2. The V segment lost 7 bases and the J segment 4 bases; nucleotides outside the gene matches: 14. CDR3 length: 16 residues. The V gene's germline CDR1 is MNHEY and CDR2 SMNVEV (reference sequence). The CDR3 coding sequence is TGTGCCAGCACCACCCGTGGAGGGAGGGTCGCAGATACGCAGTATTTT. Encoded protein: CASTTRGGRVADTQYF.

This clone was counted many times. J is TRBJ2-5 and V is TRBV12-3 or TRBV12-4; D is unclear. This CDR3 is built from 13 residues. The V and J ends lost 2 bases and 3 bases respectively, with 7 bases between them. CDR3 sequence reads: CASSLRREETQYF. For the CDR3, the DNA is TGTGCCAGCAGTTTACGGCGAGAAGAGACCCAGTACTTC.

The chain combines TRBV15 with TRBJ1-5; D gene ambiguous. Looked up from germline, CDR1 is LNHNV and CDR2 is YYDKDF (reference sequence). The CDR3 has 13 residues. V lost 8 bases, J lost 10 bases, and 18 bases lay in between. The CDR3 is CATGNGVGHPQHF. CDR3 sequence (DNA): TGTGCCACCGGCAACGGGGTCGGGCATCCCCAGCATTTT.

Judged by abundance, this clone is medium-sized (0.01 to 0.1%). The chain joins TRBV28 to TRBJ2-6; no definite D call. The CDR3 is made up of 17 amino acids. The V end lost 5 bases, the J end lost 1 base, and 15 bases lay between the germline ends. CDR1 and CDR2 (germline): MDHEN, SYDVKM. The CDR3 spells CASSKVSDRSGANVLTF. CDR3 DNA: TGTGCCAGCAGTAAAGTCAGCGACCGATCTGGGGCCAACGTCCTGACTTTC.

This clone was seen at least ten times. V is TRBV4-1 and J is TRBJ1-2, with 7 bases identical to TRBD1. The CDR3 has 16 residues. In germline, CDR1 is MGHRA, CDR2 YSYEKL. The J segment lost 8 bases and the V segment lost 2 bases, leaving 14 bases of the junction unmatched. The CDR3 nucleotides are TGCGCCAGCAGCCAACAAGCCGACAGGGTGATTCGCGGCTACACCTTC. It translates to CASSQQADRVIRGYTF.

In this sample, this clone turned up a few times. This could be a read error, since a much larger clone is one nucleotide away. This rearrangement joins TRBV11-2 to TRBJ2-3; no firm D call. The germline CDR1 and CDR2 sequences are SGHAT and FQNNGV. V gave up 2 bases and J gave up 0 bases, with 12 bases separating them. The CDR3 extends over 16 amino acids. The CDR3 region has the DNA TGTGCCAGCAGCTTATACGAAGTGCTTAGCACAGATACGCAGTATTTT. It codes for CASSLYEVLSTDTQYF.

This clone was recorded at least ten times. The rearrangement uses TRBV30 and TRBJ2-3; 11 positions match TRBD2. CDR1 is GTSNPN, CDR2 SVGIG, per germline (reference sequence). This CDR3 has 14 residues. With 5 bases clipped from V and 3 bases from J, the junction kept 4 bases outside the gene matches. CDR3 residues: CAWGLAGGTDTQYF. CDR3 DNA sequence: TGTGCCTGGGGGCTAGCGGGAGGAACAGATACGCAGTATTTT.

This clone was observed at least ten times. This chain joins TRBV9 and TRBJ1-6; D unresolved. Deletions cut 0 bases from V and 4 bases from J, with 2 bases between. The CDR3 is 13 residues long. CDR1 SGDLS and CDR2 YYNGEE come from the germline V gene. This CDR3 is CASSVGYNSPLHF. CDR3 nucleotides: TGTGCCAGCAGCGTAGGGTATAATTCACCCCTCCACTTT.

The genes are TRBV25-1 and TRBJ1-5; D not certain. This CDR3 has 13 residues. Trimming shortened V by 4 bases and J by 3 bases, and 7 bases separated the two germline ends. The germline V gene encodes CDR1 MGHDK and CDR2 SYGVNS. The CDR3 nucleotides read TGTGCCAGCAGTGTGGGAATCAATCAGCCCCAGCATTTT. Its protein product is CASSVGINQPQHF.

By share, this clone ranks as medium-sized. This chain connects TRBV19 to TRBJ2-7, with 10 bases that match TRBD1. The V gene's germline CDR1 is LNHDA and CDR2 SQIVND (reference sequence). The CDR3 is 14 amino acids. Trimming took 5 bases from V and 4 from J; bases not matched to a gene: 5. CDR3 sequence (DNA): TGTGCCAGTAGTGCTGGGACAGGGGTTTACGAGCAGTACTTC. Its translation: CASSAGTGVYEQYF.

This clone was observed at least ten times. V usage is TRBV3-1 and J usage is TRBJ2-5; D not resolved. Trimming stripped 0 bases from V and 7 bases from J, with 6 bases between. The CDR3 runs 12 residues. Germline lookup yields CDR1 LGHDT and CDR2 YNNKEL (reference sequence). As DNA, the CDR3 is TGTGCCAGCAGCCAAGATGTGGGGACCCAGTACTTC. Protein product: CASSQDVGTQYF.

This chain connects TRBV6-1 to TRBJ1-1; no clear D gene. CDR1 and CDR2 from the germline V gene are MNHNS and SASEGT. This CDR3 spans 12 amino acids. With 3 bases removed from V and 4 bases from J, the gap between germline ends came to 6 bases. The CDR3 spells CASSDQFTEAFF. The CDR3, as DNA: TGTGCCAGCAGTGATCAGTTCACTGAAGCTTTCTTT.